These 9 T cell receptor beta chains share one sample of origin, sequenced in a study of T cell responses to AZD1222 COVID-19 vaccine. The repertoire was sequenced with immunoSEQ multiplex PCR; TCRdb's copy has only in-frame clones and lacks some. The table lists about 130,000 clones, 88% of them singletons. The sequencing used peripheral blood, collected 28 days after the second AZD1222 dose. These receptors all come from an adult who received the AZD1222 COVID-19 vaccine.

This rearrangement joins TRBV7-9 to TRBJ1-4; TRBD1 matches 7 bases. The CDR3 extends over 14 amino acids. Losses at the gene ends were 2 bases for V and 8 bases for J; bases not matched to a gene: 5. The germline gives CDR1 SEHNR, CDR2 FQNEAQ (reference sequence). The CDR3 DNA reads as TGTGCCAGCAGCTTACAGGGGGTTAGGGAAAAACTGTTTTTT. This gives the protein CASSLQGVREKLFF. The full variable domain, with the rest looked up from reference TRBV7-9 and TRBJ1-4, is DTGVSQNPRHKITKRGQNVTFRCDPISEHNRLYWYRQTLGQGPEFLTYFQNEAQLEKSRLLSDRFSAERPKGSFSTLEIQRTEQGDSAMYLCASSLQGVREKLFFGSGTQLSVL.

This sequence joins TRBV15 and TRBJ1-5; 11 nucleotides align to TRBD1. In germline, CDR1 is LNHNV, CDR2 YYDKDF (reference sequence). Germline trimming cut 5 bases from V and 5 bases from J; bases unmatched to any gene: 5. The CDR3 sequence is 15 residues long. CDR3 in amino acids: CATSSGQGVYQPQHF. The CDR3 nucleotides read TGTGCCACCAGCTCGGGACAGGGGGTATATCAGCCCCAGCATTTT.

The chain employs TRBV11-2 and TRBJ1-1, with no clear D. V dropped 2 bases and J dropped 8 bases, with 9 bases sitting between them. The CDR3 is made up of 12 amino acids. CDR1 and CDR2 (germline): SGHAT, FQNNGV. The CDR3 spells CASSLNTAEAFF. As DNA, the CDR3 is TGTGCCAGCAGCTTAAATACAGCCGAAGCTTTCTTT.

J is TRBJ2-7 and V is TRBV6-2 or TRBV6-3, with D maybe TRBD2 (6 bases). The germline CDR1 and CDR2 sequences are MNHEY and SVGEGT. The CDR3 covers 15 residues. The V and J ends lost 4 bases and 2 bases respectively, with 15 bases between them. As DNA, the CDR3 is TGTGCCAGCAGTTCACCCGAGGGGACTCCCTACGAGCAGTACTTC. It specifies CASSSPEGTPYEQYF.

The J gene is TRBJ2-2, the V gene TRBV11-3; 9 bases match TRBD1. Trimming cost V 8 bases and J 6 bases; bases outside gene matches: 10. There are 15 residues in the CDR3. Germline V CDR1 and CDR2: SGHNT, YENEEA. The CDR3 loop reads CASATRDRVAGELFF. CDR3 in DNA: TGTGCCAGCGCAACCCGGGACAGGGTGGCCGGGGAGCTGTTTTTT.

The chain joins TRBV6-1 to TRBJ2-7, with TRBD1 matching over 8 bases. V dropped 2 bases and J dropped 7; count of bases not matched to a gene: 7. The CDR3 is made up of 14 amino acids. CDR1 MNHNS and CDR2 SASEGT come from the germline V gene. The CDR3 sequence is CASSEWTGMWEQYF. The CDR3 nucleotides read TGTGCCAGCAGTGAATGGACAGGGATGTGGGAGCAGTACTTC.

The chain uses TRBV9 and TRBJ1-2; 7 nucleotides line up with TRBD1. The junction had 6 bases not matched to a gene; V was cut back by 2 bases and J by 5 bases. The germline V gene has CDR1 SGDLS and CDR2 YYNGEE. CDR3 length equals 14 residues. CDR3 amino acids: CASSVRDSKYGYTF. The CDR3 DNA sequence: TGTGCCAGCAGCGTTAGGGACAGCAAGTATGGCTACACCTTC.

The CDR3 DNA reads as TGCGCCAGCAGCGCGGGACAGGGGGCGCAGCTTACGCAGTATTTT. Protein product: CASSAGQGAQLTQYF. This chain uses TRBV5-1 with TRBJ2-3; 12 bases map to TRBD1. The CDR3 spans 15 residues. Trimming removed 4 bases from V and 8 bases from J; junction bases left unmatched: 8. CDR1 and CDR2 (germline): SGHRS, YFSETQ.

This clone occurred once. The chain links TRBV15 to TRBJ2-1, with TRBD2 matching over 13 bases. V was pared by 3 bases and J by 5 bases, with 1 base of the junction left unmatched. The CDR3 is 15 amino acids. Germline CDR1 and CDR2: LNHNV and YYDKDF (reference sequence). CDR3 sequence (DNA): TGTGCCACCAGCAGTACTAGCGGGGGGGACAATGAGCAGTTCTTC. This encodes CATSSTSGGDNEQFF.